Listed below are T cell receptor beta chains from one sample, sequenced in a study of blood T cell repertoires in COVID-19. Repertoires were generated with immunoSEQ multiplex PCR, while TCRdb's copy carries only in-frame clones and drops some. The sample holds roughly 150,000 clones, approximately 88% seen once. The sequencing input was peripheral blood. The receptors come from a man between 60 and 75 years old with acute or convalescent COVID-19. The CDR3 runs from the conserved cysteine through the conserved F or W. D genes are given only for firm matches. Clone size is stated in some rows and not others, as once, few, many or a class when expanded.

abundance: NA; j_gene: TRBJ1-4; v_gene: TRBV19; d_gene: TRBD1; CDR3nt: TGTGCCAGTAGTATAGATTGGACAGGGGGACGAGAAAAACTGTTTTTT; CDR3aa: CASSIDWTGGREKLFF
abundance: NA; j_gene: TRBJ1-4; v_gene: TRBV2; d_gene: TRBD1; CDR3nt: TGTGCCAGCAGTCGGACAGGGGGGGCTAATGAAAAACTGTTTTTT; CDR3aa: CASSRTGGANEKLFF
abundance: NA; j_gene: TRBJ1-1; v_gene: TRBV7-9; d_gene: NA; CDR3nt: TGTGCCAGCAGCTTGGGCTCTGGGGGGGTCACTGAAGCTTTCTTT; CDR3aa: CASSLGSGGVTEAFF
abundance: NA; j_gene: TRBJ2-7; v_gene: TRBV27; d_gene: NA; CDR3nt: TGTGCCAGCAGTTTGAGTGTGGTGTACGAGCAGTACTTC; CDR3aa: CASSLSVVYEQYF
abundance: NA; j_gene: TRBJ1-5; v_gene: TRBV20-1; d_gene: NA; CDR3nt: TGCAGTGCTAGTCTGGGGCAAGGCAATCAGCCCCAGCATTTT; CDR3aa: CSASLGQGNQPQHF
abundance: NA; j_gene: TRBJ1-5; v_gene: TRBV6-1; d_gene: NA; CDR3nt: TGTGCCAGCAGTGAAGACAGGGAAGGGGGTGGCAATCAGCCCCAGCATTTT; CDR3aa: CASSEDREGGGNQPQHF
abundance: NA; j_gene: TRBJ1-2; v_gene: TRBV5-1; d_gene: NA; CDR3nt: TGCGCCAGCAGCTATGGGGGGATAAACTATGGCTACACCTTC; CDR3aa: CASSYGGINYGYTF
abundance: few; j_gene: TRBJ1-1; v_gene: TRBV18; d_gene: NA; CDR3nt: TGTGCCAGCTCACCCGCTAGGATGAACACTGAAGCTTTCTTT; CDR3aa: CASSPARMNTEAFF
abundance: NA; j_gene: TRBJ1-2; v_gene: TRBV19; d_gene: TRBD1; CDR3nt: TGTGCCAGTAGTATAGCCAAGGGACAGTATGGCTACACCTTC; CDR3aa: CASSIAKGQYGYTF
abundance: NA; j_gene: TRBJ2-7; v_gene: TRBV18; d_gene: TRBD1; CDR3nt: TGTGCCAGCTCACCGGGACAGTCCTACGAGCAGTACTTC; CDR3aa: CASSPGQSYEQYF
abundance: NA; j_gene: TRBJ2-3; v_gene: TRBV23-1; d_gene: NA; CDR3nt: TGCGCCAGCCAGCAGGACACTAGCACAGATACGCAGTATTTT; CDR3aa: CASQQDTSTDTQYF
abundance: NA; j_gene: TRBJ2-3; v_gene: TRBV6-6; d_gene: NA; CDR3nt: TGTGCCAGCAGTTACCCGCGGGGGCCGGGGGATACGCAGTATTTT; CDR3aa: CASSYPRGPGDTQYF
abundance: NA; j_gene: TRBJ2-1; v_gene: TRBV4-1; d_gene: TRBD2; CDR3nt: TGCGCCAGCAGGTCCGGGACTAGCGGATTCAATGAGCAGTTCTTC; CDR3aa: CASRSGTSGFNEQFF
abundance: NA; j_gene: TRBJ1-1; v_gene: TRBV7-2; d_gene: NA; CDR3nt: TGTGCCAGCACCTTCCGGGTCGCTTCGAACACTGAAGCTTTCTTT; CDR3aa: CASTFRVASNTEAFF
abundance: few; j_gene: TRBJ2-7; v_gene: TRBV19; d_gene: NA; CDR3nt: TGTGCCAGTAGTATAGCCAGCTCCTACGAGCAGTACTTC; CDR3aa: CASSIASSYEQYF
abundance: NA; j_gene: TRBJ1-3; v_gene: TRBV11-2; d_gene: NA; CDR3nt: TGTGCCAGCAGCTTCTCCTCTGGAAACACCATATATTTT; CDR3aa: CASSFSSGNTIYF
abundance: NA; j_gene: TRBJ2-5; v_gene: TRBV3-1/TRBV3-2; d_gene: TRBD2; CDR3nt: TGTGCCAGCAGCCAAGACCCTGGCGGGGGGGCAGAAGAGACCCAGTACTTC; CDR3aa: CASSQDPGGGAEETQYF
abundance: NA; j_gene: TRBJ2-5; v_gene: TRBV5-4; d_gene: TRBD1; CDR3nt: TGTGCCAGCAGCTTGGCAGGGGGAGAGACCCAGTACTTC; CDR3aa: CASSLAGGETQYF
abundance: NA; j_gene: TRBJ1-2; v_gene: TRBV18; d_gene: TRBD1; CDR3nt: TGTGCCAGCTCACCCCCCGGGACAGGGGGGTATGGCTACACCTTC; CDR3aa: CASSPPGTGGYGYTF
abundance: NA; j_gene: TRBJ1-3; v_gene: TRBV5-5; d_gene: NA; CDR3nt: TGTGCCAGCAGCTTGCCCGCACCGAGCTCTGGAAACACCATATATTTT; CDR3aa: CASSLPAPSSGNTIYF
abundance: NA; j_gene: TRBJ1-2; v_gene: TRBV11-2; d_gene: TRBD1; CDR3nt: TGTGCCAGCAGAAGGAGACAGGGGGCCCCCTATGGCTACACCTTC; CDR3aa: CASRRRQGAPYGYTF
abundance: NA; j_gene: TRBJ2-1; v_gene: TRBV5-1; d_gene: NA; CDR3nt: TGCGCCAGCAGCCCCATGGCCCGGGACAATGAGCAGTTCTTC; CDR3aa: CASSPMARDNEQFF
abundance: NA; j_gene: TRBJ2-2; v_gene: TRBV5-4; d_gene: TRBD1; CDR3nt: TGTGCCAGCAGCTTAGGGACAGAACGAAGCACCGGGGAGCTGTTTTTT; CDR3aa: CASSLGTERSTGELFF
abundance: NA; j_gene: TRBJ2-1; v_gene: TRBV19; d_gene: NA; CDR3nt: TGTGCCAGTAGTATAGTGGCCCGGACTGCGAACAATGAGCAGTTCTTC; CDR3aa: CASSIVARTANNEQFF
abundance: NA; j_gene: TRBJ2-7; v_gene: TRBV3-1/TRBV3-2; d_gene: NA; CDR3nt: TGTGCCAGCAGCCCCGATCCCGGCGAGCAGTACTTC; CDR3aa: CASSPDPGEQYF
abundance: NA; j_gene: TRBJ2-7; v_gene: TRBV5-1; d_gene: NA; CDR3nt: TGCGCCAGCAGCGTAGCAGGGTCTTACGAGCAGTACTTC; CDR3aa: CASSVAGSYEQYF
abundance: NA; j_gene: TRBJ1-2; v_gene: TRBV29-1; d_gene: NA; CDR3nt: TGCAGCGTTGAAGGTGGGTTCACAGGGCCCTATGGCTACACCTTC; CDR3aa: CSVEGGFTGPYGYTF
abundance: NA; j_gene: TRBJ1-2; v_gene: TRBV7-2; d_gene: TRBD1; CDR3nt: TGTGCCAGCAGCTTATCCCAGGGGGCGTTGGATGGCTACACCTTC; CDR3aa: CASSLSQGALDGYTF
abundance: once; j_gene: TRBJ1-6; v_gene: TRBV25-1; d_gene: NA; CDR3nt: TGTGCCAGCAGTGAGGGCGACCTGAGCTCCTATAATTCACCCCTCCACTTT; CDR3aa: CASSEGDLSSYNSPLHF
abundance: NA; j_gene: TRBJ1-2; v_gene: TRBV30; d_gene: TRBD1; CDR3nt: TGTGCCTGGAGTGTACCAGGACAGGGGGCGCCTAACTATGGCTACACCTTC; CDR3aa: CAWSVPGQGAPNYGYTF
abundance: NA; j_gene: TRBJ2-1; v_gene: TRBV14; d_gene: TRBD2; CDR3nt: TGTGCCAGCAGCCAAATGCGGGGGGGCCACTCCTACAATGAGCAGTTCTTC; CDR3aa: CASSQMRGGHSYNEQFF
abundance: NA; j_gene: TRBJ1-2; v_gene: TRBV5-5; d_gene: NA; CDR3nt: TGTGCCAGCAGCCCCGCGTGGCAGGAAATCTATGGCTACACCTTC; CDR3aa: CASSPAWQEIYGYTF
abundance: NA; j_gene: TRBJ2-2; v_gene: TRBV9; d_gene: TRBD1; CDR3nt: TGTGCCAGCAGGTCGGACAGGGGGTACACCGGGGAGCTGTTTTTT; CDR3aa: CASRSDRGYTGELFF
abundance: NA; j_gene: TRBJ2-7; v_gene: TRBV29-1; d_gene: NA; CDR3nt: TGCAGCGTCCCCAGGGGCGGCGAGCAGTACTTC; CDR3aa: CSVPRGGEQYF
abundance: NA; j_gene: TRBJ1-2; v_gene: TRBV7-9; d_gene: TRBD1; CDR3nt: TGTGCCAGCAGCACCTCCGACAGGGGGTCGGTTGGCTACACCTTC; CDR3aa: CASSTSDRGSVGYTF
abundance: NA; j_gene: TRBJ1-1; v_gene: TRBV2; d_gene: TRBD1; CDR3nt: TGTGCCAGCACTCCCTATGGACAGGGATTCACTGAAGCTTTCTTT; CDR3aa: CASTPYGQGFTEAFF
abundance: NA; j_gene: TRBJ2-3; v_gene: TRBV5-4; d_gene: TRBD1; CDR3nt: TGTGCCAGCAACTTAGGACAGGGGGCAGATACGCAGTATTTT; CDR3aa: CASNLGQGADTQYF
abundance: NA; j_gene: TRBJ1-2; v_gene: TRBV6-2/TRBV6-3; d_gene: TRBD1; CDR3nt: TGTGCCAGCAGTGACAGGGCTGGCTACACCTTC; CDR3aa: CASSDRAGYTF
abundance: once; j_gene: TRBJ1-2; v_gene: TRBV7-2; d_gene: NA; CDR3nt: TGTGCCAGCAGCCCAAAATGGAGCGCTGGCTACACCTTC; CDR3aa: CASSPKWSAGYTF
abundance: NA; j_gene: TRBJ2-5; v_gene: TRBV30; d_gene: TRBD1; CDR3nt: TGTGCCTGGAGTGCGGGGCAGGGGGAAGAGACCCAGTACTTC; CDR3aa: CAWSAGQGEETQYF
abundance: NA; j_gene: TRBJ1-1; v_gene: TRBV4-1; d_gene: NA; CDR3nt: TGCGCCAGCAGCCAATATGGGGGGGAAACTGAAGCTTTCTTT; CDR3aa: CASSQYGGETEAFF
abundance: NA; j_gene: TRBJ1-6; v_gene: TRBV18; d_gene: TRBD1; CDR3nt: TGTGCCAGCTCACCACAGGGGGCGGTTAATTCACCCCTCCACTTT; CDR3aa: CASSPQGAVNSPLHF
abundance: NA; j_gene: TRBJ1-3; v_gene: TRBV24-1; d_gene: NA; CDR3nt: TGTGCCACCATTCTCGAGGGGGTTGGAAACACCATATATTTT; CDR3aa: CATILEGVGNTIYF
abundance: NA; j_gene: TRBJ2-1; v_gene: TRBV4-2; d_gene: TRBD2; CDR3nt: TGTGCCAGCAGCCTAACCTCTAGCGGGGGGGCTATCAATGAGCAGTTCTTC; CDR3aa: CASSLTSSGGAINEQFF
abundance: NA; j_gene: TRBJ1-2; v_gene: TRBV19; d_gene: TRBD1; CDR3nt: TGTGCCAGTACCAAAGACAGGGCTTCGGGTGGCTACACCTTC; CDR3aa: CASTKDRASGGYTF
abundance: NA; j_gene: TRBJ2-7; v_gene: TRBV29-1; d_gene: TRBD2; CDR3nt: TGCAGCGTTACTAGCGGGGGGTTCACCTACGAGCAGTACTTC; CDR3aa: CSVTSGGFTYEQYF
abundance: NA; j_gene: TRBJ2-1; v_gene: TRBV12-5; d_gene: NA; CDR3nt: TGTGCTAGTGGGACAAGCTCCTACAATGAGCAGTTCTTC; CDR3aa: CASGTSSYNEQFF
abundance: NA; j_gene: TRBJ2-7; v_gene: TRBV4-2; d_gene: TRBD1; CDR3nt: TGTGCCAGCAGCCACCCCGACAGGGTCCACGAGCAGTACTTC; CDR3aa: CASSHPDRVHEQYF
abundance: NA; j_gene: TRBJ1-1; v_gene: TRBV9; d_gene: NA; CDR3nt: TGTGCCAGCAGCGTCGACAGATTCACTGAAGCTTTCTTT; CDR3aa: CASSVDRFTEAFF
abundance: NA; j_gene: TRBJ2-2; v_gene: TRBV5-1; d_gene: TRBD1; CDR3nt: TGCGCCAGCAGGGAGACAGGGTACACCGGGGAGCTGTTTTTT; CDR3aa: CASRETGYTGELFF
abundance: NA; j_gene: TRBJ2-3; v_gene: TRBV15; d_gene: TRBD2; CDR3nt: TGTGCCACCAAGCGGGGGGCCACAGATACGCAGTATTTT; CDR3aa: CATKRGATDTQYF
abundance: NA; j_gene: TRBJ1-2; v_gene: TRBV11-2; d_gene: NA; CDR3nt: TGTGCCAGCAGCCGGACAGAAGATTATGGCTACACCTTC; CDR3aa: CASSRTEDYGYTF
abundance: NA; j_gene: TRBJ2-1; v_gene: TRBV24-1; d_gene: TRBD1; CDR3nt: TGTGCCACCAGTGACCCCGGGACAGCTCAAGGGAATGAGCAGTTCTTC; CDR3aa: CATSDPGTAQGNEQFF
abundance: few; j_gene: TRBJ2-2; v_gene: TRBV19; d_gene: TRBD1; CDR3nt: TGTGCCAGTAGGGACAGGAATTCGAACACCGGGGAGCTGTTTTTT; CDR3aa: CASRDRNSNTGELFF
abundance: NA; j_gene: TRBJ1-5; v_gene: TRBV6-5; d_gene: NA; CDR3nt: TGTGCCAGCAGTCCACTGGCACAGCGGGCCCAGCCCCAGCATTTT; CDR3aa: CASSPLAQRAQPQHF
abundance: NA; j_gene: TRBJ1-1; v_gene: TRBV27; d_gene: TRBD1; CDR3nt: TGTGCCAGCAGTCCGACAGGGGGGGGCACTGAAGCTTTCTTT; CDR3aa: CASSPTGGGTEAFF
abundance: NA; j_gene: TRBJ1-2; v_gene: TRBV6-5; d_gene: NA; CDR3nt: TGTGCCAGCAGCGGACAGATACCCTATGGCTACACCTTC; CDR3aa: CASSGQIPYGYTF
abundance: NA; j_gene: TRBJ2-5; v_gene: TRBV14; d_gene: TRBD1; CDR3nt: TGTGCCAGCAGCCAAACCGGGACAGGGAAAGAGACCCAGTACTTC; CDR3aa: CASSQTGTGKETQYF
abundance: NA; j_gene: TRBJ2-1; v_gene: TRBV9; d_gene: NA; CDR3nt: TGTGCCAGCGGACAACTCAATGAGCAGTTCTTC; CDR3aa: CASGQLNEQFF